This TCR beta chain was observed in a study of beta chain features in type 1 diabetes. Expressed TCRB transcripts were sequenced because the entire RNA isolate underwent reverse transcription. TCRdb's copy holds only in-frame clones and misses some; the assay was immunoSEQ multiplex PCR. The sample includes 850,000 to 900,000 clones, roughly 17% of them seen just once. Notes on this clone: Its antigen is as yet unknown.

Germline assignment: CDR1 LGHNA and CDR2 YSLEER. CDR3 length: 17 amino acids. Trimming stripped 0 bases from V and 0 bases from J, with 12 bases between. Study observations and caveats: In the patient group, naive, central memory and Treg TCRB repertoires seemed more alike than in the healthy donor group. Shorter templates might be favored by PCR, and equally so in patients and in controls.

Specimen: naive CD4+ T cells from blood. The chain joins TRBV4-3 to TRBJ2-1; no firm D call. The sequence came from a young woman in good health. CDR3 in amino acids: CASSQDSSGGSYNEQFF. The CDR3 coding sequence is TGCGCCAGCAGCCAAGATAGCTCTGGCGGCTCCTACAATGAGCAGTTCTTC.